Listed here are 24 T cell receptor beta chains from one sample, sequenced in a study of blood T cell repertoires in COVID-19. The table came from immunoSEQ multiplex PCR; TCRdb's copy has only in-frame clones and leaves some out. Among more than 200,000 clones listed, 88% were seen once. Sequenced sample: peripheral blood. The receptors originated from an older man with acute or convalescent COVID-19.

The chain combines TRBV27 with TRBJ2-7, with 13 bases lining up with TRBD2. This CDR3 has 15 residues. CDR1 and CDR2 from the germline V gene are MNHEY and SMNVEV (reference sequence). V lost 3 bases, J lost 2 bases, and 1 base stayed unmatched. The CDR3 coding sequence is TGTGCCAGCAGTTTGGGACTAGCGGGAACCTACGAGCAGTACTTC. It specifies CASSLGLAGTYEQYF.

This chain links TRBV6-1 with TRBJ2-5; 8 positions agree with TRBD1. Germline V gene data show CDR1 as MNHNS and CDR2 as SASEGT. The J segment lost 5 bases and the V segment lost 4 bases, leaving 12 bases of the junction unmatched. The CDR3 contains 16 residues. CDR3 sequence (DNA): TGTGCCAGCAGTGGAGGCCGGACAGGGATTAGGGAGACCCAGTACTTC. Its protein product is CASSGGRTGIRETQYF.

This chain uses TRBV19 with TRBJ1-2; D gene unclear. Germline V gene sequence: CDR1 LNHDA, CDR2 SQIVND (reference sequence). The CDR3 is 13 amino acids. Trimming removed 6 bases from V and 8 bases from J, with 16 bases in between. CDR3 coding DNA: TGTGCCAGTAGAGAGGTGGGAGGGCTCGGCTACACCTTC. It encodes CASREVGGLGYTF.

This CDR3 reads CASSVEGRGNTEAFF. CDR3 coding DNA: TGTGCCAGCAGCGTAGAGGGCAGGGGGAACACTGAAGCTTTCTTT. This rearrangement joins TRBV9 to TRBJ1-1, with D possibly TRBD1 on 6 matching bases. Germline values: CDR1 SGDLS, CDR2 YYNGEE. CDR3 length: 15 residues. Trimming shortened V by 0 bases and J by 1 base, and 10 bases separated the two germline ends. Using reference TRBV9 and TRBJ1-1 for the parts outside the CDR3, the full variable domain is DSGVTQTPKHLITATGQRVTLRCSPRSGDLSVYWYQQSLDQGLQFLIQYYNGEERAKGNILERFSAQQFPDLHSELNLSSLELGDSALYFCASSVEGRGNTEAFFGQGTRLTVV.

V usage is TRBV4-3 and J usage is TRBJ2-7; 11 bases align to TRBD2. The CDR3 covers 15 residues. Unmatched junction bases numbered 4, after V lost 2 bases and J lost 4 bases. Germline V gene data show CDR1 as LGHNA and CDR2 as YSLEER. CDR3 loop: CASSQNSGRGYEQYF. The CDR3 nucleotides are TGCGCCAGCAGCCAAAATAGCGGGAGGGGGTACGAGCAGTACTTC.

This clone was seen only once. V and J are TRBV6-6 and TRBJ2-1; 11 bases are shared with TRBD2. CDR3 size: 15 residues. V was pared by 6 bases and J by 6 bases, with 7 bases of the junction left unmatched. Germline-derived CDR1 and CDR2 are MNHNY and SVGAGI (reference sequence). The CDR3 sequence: CASSLLAGVGNEQFF. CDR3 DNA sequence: TGTGCCAGCAGCCTACTAGCGGGAGTTGGCAATGAGCAGTTCTTC.

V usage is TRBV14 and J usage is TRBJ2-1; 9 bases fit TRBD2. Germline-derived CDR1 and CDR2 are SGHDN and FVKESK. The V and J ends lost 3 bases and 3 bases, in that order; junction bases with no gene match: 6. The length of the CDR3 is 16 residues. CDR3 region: CASSHFGTSNYNEQFF. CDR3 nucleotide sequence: TGTGCCAGCAGCCATTTCGGGACTAGCAACTACAATGAGCAGTTCTTC.

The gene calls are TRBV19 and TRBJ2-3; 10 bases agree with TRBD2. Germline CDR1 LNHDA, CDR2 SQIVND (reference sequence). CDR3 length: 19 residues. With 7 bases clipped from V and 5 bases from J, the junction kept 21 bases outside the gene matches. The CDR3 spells CASTSLGPSGRSPGDTQYF. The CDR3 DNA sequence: TGTGCCAGTACCTCCTTAGGACCTAGCGGGAGATCGCCGGGAGATACGCAGTATTTT. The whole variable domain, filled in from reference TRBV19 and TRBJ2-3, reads DGGITQSPKYLFRKEGQNVTLSCEQNLNHDAMYWYRQDPGQGLRLIYYSQIVNDFQKGDIAEGYSVSREKKESFPLTVTSAQKNPTAFYLCASTSLGPSGRSPGDTQYFGPGTRLTVL.

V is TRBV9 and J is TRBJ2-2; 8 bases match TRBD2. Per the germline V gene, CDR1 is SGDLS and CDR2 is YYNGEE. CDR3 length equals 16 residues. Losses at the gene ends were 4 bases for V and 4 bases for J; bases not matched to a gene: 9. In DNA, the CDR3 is TGTGCCAGCAGCCCCTCCTTCGGGGGGGGCACCGGGGAGCTGTTTTTT. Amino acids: CASSPSFGGGTGELFF.

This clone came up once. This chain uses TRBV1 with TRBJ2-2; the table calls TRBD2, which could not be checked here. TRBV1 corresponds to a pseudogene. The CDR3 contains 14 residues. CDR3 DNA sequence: TGCACTACCACTAGCGGGGTGCACACCGGGGAGCTGTTTTTT. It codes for CTTTSGVHTGELFF.

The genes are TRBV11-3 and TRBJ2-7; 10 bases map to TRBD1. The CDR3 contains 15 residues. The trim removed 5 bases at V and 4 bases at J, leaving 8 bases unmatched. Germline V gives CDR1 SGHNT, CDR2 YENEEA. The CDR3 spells CASSPGTGVKYEQYF. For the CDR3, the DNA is TGTGCCAGCAGCCCGGGGACAGGGGTAAAGTACGAGCAGTACTTC.

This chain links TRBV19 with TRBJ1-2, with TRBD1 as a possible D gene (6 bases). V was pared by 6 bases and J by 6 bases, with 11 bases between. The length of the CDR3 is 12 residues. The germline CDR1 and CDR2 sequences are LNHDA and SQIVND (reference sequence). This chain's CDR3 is CASSGGLHGYTF. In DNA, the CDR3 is TGTGCCAGTAGCGGGGGGCTACATGGCTACACCTTC.

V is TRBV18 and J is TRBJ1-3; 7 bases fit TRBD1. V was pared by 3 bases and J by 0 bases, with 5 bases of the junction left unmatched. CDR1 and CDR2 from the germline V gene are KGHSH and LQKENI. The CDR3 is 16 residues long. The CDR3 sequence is CASSPDRTHSGNTIYF. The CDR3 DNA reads TGTGCCAGCTCACCGGACAGGACTCACTCTGGAAACACCATATATTTT.

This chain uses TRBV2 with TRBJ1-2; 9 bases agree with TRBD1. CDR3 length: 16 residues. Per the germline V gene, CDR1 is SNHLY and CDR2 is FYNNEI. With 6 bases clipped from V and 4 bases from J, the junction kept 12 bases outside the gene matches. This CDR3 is CASSRLGTGLPYGYTF. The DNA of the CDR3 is TGTGCCAGCAGCCGTCTCGGGACAGGGCTCCCCTATGGCTACACCTTC.

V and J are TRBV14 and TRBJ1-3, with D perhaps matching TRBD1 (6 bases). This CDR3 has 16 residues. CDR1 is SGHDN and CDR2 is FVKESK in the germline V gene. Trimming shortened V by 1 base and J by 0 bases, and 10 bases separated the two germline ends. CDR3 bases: TGTGCCAGCAGCCAAGTAGGGACACGCTCTGGAAACACCATATATTTT. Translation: CASSQVGTRSGNTIYF.

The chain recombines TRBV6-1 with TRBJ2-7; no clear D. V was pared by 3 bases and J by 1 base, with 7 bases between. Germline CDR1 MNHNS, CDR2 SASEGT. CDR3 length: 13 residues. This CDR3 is CASSDIMSYEQYF. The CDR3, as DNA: TGTGCCAGCAGTGACATCATGTCCTACGAGCAGTACTTC.

CDR3 in DNA: TGTGCCACCAGTGGACTTATGGCTTCAGATACGCAGTATTTT. Amino acids: CATSGLMASDTQYF. The J gene is TRBJ2-3, the V gene TRBV24-1; D gene uncertain. Trimming took off 5 bases at V and 4 bases at J, with 12 bases between the two ends. The CDR3 is made up of 14 amino acids. Germline V CDR1 and CDR2: KGHDR, SFDVKD.

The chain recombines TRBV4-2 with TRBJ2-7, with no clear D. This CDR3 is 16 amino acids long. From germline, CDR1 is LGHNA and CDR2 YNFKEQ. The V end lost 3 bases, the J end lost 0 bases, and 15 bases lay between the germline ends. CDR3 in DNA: TGTGCCAGCAGCCAGTCCACAGCCTCGAGCTCCTACGAGCAGTACTTC. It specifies CASSQSTASSSYEQYF.

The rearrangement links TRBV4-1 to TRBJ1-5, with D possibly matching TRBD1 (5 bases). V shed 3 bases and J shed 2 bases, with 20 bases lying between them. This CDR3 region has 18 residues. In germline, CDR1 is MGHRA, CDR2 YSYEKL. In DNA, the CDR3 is TGCGCCAGCAGCCAGAGGCCTTCGGGGGGTATCGGCAATCAGCCCCAGCATTTT. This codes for CASSQRPSGGIGNQPQHF.

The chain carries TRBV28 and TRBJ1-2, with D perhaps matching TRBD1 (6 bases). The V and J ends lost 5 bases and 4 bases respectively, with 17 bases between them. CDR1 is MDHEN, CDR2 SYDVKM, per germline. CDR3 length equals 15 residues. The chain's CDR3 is CASSPQGLRGYGYTF. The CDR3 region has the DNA TGTGCCAGCAGTCCACAGGGCCTTAGGGGCTATGGCTACACCTTC.

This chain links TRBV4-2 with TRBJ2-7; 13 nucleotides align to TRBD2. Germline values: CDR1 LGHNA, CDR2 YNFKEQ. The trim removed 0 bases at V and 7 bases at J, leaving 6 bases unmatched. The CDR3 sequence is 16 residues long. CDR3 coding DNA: TGTGCCAGCAGCCAAGAGCGGACTAGCGGGGGTCGAGAGCAGTACTTC. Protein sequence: CASSQERTSGGREQYF.

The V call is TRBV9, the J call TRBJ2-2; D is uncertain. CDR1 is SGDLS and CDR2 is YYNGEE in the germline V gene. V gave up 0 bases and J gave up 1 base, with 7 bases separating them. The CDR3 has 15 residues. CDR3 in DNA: TGTGCCAGCAGCGTAGCTACCCAGAACACCGGGGAGCTGTTTTTT. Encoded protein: CASSVATQNTGELFF.

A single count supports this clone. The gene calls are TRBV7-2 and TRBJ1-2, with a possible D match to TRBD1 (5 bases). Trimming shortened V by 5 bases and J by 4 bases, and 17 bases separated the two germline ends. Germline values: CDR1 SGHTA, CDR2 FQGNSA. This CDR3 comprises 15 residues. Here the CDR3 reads CASSPMGGVPYGYTF. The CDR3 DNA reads TGTGCCAGCAGCCCGATGGGGGGTGTCCCCTATGGCTACACCTTC.

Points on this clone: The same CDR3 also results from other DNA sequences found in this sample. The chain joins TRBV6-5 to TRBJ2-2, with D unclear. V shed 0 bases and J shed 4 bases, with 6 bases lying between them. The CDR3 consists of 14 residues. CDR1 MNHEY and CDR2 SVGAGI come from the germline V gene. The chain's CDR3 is CASSYSPRTGELFF. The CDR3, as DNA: TGTGCCAGCAGTTACTCCCCCCGCACCGGGGAGCTGTTTTTT.